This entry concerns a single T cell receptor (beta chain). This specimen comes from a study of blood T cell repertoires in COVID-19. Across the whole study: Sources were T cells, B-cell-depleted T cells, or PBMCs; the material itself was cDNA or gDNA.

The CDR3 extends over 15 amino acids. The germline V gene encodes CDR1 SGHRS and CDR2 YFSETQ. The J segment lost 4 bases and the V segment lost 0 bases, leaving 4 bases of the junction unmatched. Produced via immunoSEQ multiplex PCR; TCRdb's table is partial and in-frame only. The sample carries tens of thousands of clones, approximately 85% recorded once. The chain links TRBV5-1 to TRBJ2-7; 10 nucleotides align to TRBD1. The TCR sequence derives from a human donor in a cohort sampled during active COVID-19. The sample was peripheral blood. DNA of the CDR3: TGCGCCAGCAGCTTGGACCGGACAGGGGGTTACGAGCAGTACTTC. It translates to CASSLDRTGGYEQYF.